This entry features one T cell receptor (beta chain) sequence. Per the study methods: Estimates of nucleated cell counts were drawn from the amplification of reference gene primers. Repertoires were generated with immunoSEQ multiplex PCR, while TCRdb's copy carries only in-frame clones and drops some. V and J calls and clone size are those listed in that table; D and trimming were worked out from the DNA. The sample contains about 92,000 clones, around three quarters of which appear only once. These data originate in a study of blood T cell repertoires in COVID-19. Across the whole study: Collection of acute and convalescent COVID-19 samples took place in the United States, Italy and Spain. PBMCs, B-cell-depleted T cells, or T cells were the source of the cDNA or gDNA that made up the material.

This CDR3 spans 17 amino acids. Germline CDR1 is SGHRS and CDR2 is YFSETQ. The junction had 14 bases not matched to a gene; V was cut back by 2 bases and J by 7 bases. The receptor was isolated from a woman aged 55-69 years in a cohort sampled during active or convalescent COVID-19. The sequenced material came from peripheral blood. The chain combines TRBV5-1 with TRBJ2-1; 8 positions agree with TRBD2. CDR3 loop: CASSFLSRRGAPNEQFF. CDR3 coding DNA: TGCGCCAGCAGCTTTCTGTCGCGGCGGGGGGCCCCTAATGAGCAGTTCTTC.